A selection of T cell receptor beta chains follows, all from one sample in a study of cytomegalovirus exposure and HLA in healthy donors. Sequencing was performed with immunoSEQ multiplex PCR; in TCRdb, only in-frame clones are kept and a portion is missing. The table lists some 62,000 clones, around 87% of them singletons. Sequences were obtained from PBMCs. Receptor source: a man between 18 and 29 years old in good health and CMV-seronegative. Each CDR3 is given with its conserved first and last residue. A D gene is named only where the DNA matches it firmly. Rows give clone size only sometimes, using once, few, many, or a class for an expanded clone.

J: TRBJ2-7
V: TRBV19
size: -
D: TRBD1
CDR3: CASSISGQGFEQYF
DNA: TGTGCCAGTAGTATATCGGGACAGGGATTCGAGCAGTACTTC

J: TRBJ2-7
V: TRBV5-4
size: -
D: TRBD1
CDR3: CASSPQGGQGAYEQYF
DNA: TGTGCCAGCAGCCCCCAGGGGGGACAGGGGGCCTACGAGCAGTACTTC

J: TRBJ2-7
V: TRBV6-1
size: -
D: -
CDR3: CASRSYEQYF
DNA: TGTGCCAGCCGCTCCTACGAGCAGTACTTC

J: TRBJ2-7
V: TRBV19
size: -
D: -
CDR3: CASSTSQRRSEQYF
DNA: TGTGCCAGTAGTACCTCCCAAAGGAGGAGCGAGCAGTACTTC

J: TRBJ2-7
V: TRBV2
size: -
D: -
CDR3: CASSVTYEQYF
DNA: TGTGCCAGCAGTGTTACCTACGAGCAGTACTTC

J: TRBJ2-1
V: TRBV6-5
size: -
D: TRBD1
CDR3: CASRTGYNEQFF
DNA: TGTGCCAGCAGGACAGGGTACAATGAGCAGTTCTTC

J: TRBJ1-2
V: TRBV18
size: -
D: TRBD1
CDR3: CASSPRDSYGYTF
DNA: TGTGCCAGCTCACCAAGGGACAGCTATGGCTACACCTTC

J: TRBJ2-5
V: TRBV27
size: -
D: TRBD1
CDR3: CASSSRTGEETQYF
DNA: TGTGCCAGCAGTTCGAGGACAGGGGAGGAGACCCAGTACTTC

J: TRBJ2-6
V: TRBV25-1
size: -
D: -
CDR3: CASTRAGPSSGANVLTF
DNA: TGTGCCAGCACTCGAGCAGGCCCTTCCTCTGGGGCCAACGTCCTGACTTTC

J: TRBJ2-7
V: TRBV6-5
size: -
D: TRBD1
CDR3: CASSGEQGDSYEQYF
DNA: TGTGCCAGCAGTGGGGAACAGGGGGACTCCTACGAGCAGTACTTC

J: TRBJ1-2
V: TRBV30
size: -
D: TRBD1
CDR3: CAWSTGGLGYTF
DNA: TGTGCCTGGAGTACAGGGGGCCTTGGCTACACCTTC

J: TRBJ1-3
V: TRBV10-2
size: -
D: -
CDR3: CASNEGPGNTIYF
DNA: TGCGCCAGCAATGAGGGGCCCGGAAACACCATATATTTT

J: TRBJ1-1
V: TRBV13
size: -
D: -
CDR3: CASSLGGRGTEAFF
DNA: TGTGCCAGCAGCTTAGGAGGGAGGGGAACTGAAGCTTTCTTT

J: TRBJ1-1
V: TRBV19
size: once
D: -
CDR3: CASRTEGGKGEAFF
DNA: TGTGCCAGTAGGACCGAAGGAGGGAAGGGGGAAGCTTTCTTT

J: TRBJ2-3
V: TRBV7-9
size: -
D: -
CDR3: CASRPPPGGVDTQYF
DNA: TGTGCCAGCAGACCCCCCCCGGGGGGCGTAGATACGCAGTATTTT

J: TRBJ1-1
V: TRBV29-1
size: -
D: TRBD1
CDR3: CSPQGQRNTEAFF
DNA: TGCAGCCCCCAGGGACAGAGGAACACTGAAGCTTTCTTT

J: TRBJ1-2
V: TRBV2
size: -
D: -
CDR3: CASSSPGTQGRGYTF
DNA: TGTGCCAGCAGTAGTCCCGGGACTCAAGGTAGAGGCTACACCTTC

J: TRBJ1-1
V: TRBV28
size: -
D: -
CDR3: CASSLRVRVNTEAFF
DNA: TGTGCCAGCAGTTTGAGGGTGCGGGTGAACACTGAAGCTTTCTTT

J: TRBJ2-1
V: TRBV6-5
size: -
D: TRBD2
CDR3: CASSLGGNEQFF
DNA: TGTGCCAGCAGCCTGGGGGGGAATGAGCAGTTCTTC

J: TRBJ1-5
V: TRBV10-3
size: -
D: TRBD1
CDR3: CAISRDSRNQPQHF
DNA: TGTGCCATCAGTCGGGACAGTCGCAATCAGCCCCAGCATTTT

J: TRBJ1-6
V: TRBV7-9
size: -
D: -
CDR3: CASSFTGFGSPLHF
DNA: TGTGCCAGCAGCTTTACAGGGTTTGGTTCACCCCTCCACTTT

J: TRBJ2-1
V: TRBV2
size: -
D: -
CDR3: CASSTAGSTSYNEQFF
DNA: TGTGCCAGCAGTACCGCAGGGTCCACCTCCTACAATGAGCAGTTCTTC

J: TRBJ2-7
V: TRBV7-9
size: -
D: TRBD1
CDR3: CASSLEGRGSPYEQYF
DNA: TGTGCCAGCAGCTTAGAAGGCAGGGGGAGTCCCTACGAGCAGTACTTC

J: TRBJ1-2
V: TRBV30
size: -
D: TRBD1
CDR3: CAWSVQGTVGYTF
DNA: TGTGCCTGGAGTGTACAGGGGACAGTTGGCTACACCTTC

J: TRBJ2-7
V: TRBV7-2
size: -
D: TRBD1
CDR3: CASSAPVGTGDFYEQYF
DNA: TGTGCCAGCAGCGCCCCGGTAGGGACAGGGGATTTCTACGAGCAGTACTTC

J: TRBJ1-1
V: TRBV4-1
size: few
D: -
CDR3: CASSQDKIVSYTEAFF
DNA: TGCGCCAGCAGCCAAGATAAAATCGTAAGCTACACTGAAGCTTTCTTT

J: TRBJ2-5
V: TRBV30
size: -
D: -
CDR3: CAWSVKGLLQETQYF
DNA: TGTGCCTGGAGTGTAAAGGGACTGCTCCAAGAGACCCAGTACTTC

J: TRBJ2-2
V: TRBV4-1
size: once
D: -
CDR3: CASSQGVQGVGTGELFF
DNA: TGCGCCAGCAGCCAAGGGGTACAGGGTGTGGGCACCGGGGAGCTGTTTTTT

J: TRBJ2-3
V: TRBV4-1
size: -
D: TRBD2
CDR3: CASSHPGRGSSDTQYF
DNA: TGCGCCAGCAGCCACCCTGGGCGGGGGAGTTCAGATACGCAGTATTTT